Presented here are 5 T cell receptor beta chains from one specimen sequenced in a study of shared clonotypes between healthy human individuals. Profiling relied on immunoSEQ multiplex PCR, and the TCRdb table lists in-frame clones only, not all of them. The table records fewer than 700,000 clones, 95% of them present only once. Naive-designated CD8 cells lacked CD45RO, were positively enriched for CCR7, and omitted terminally differentiated effector memory CD45RA+ cells. The sample was naive CD8+ T cells sorted from blood. Every receptor here comes from a woman aged 25 to 39 in good health.

J is TRBJ1-4 and V is TRBV9, with 7 bases identical to TRBD1. The CDR3 has 16 amino acids. Per the germline V gene, CDR1 is SGDLS and CDR2 is YYNGEE. V shed 0 bases, J shed 5 bases, and the junction held 7 bases outside the gene matches. The CDR3 loop reads CASSVEGGTENEKLFF. Here the CDR3 DNA reads TGTGCCAGCAGCGTAGAGGGGGGGACAGAGAATGAAAAACTGTTTTTT. The full variable domain, its missing parts supplied by reference TRBV9 and TRBJ1-4, is DSGVTQTPKHLITATGQRVTLRCSPRSGDLSVYWYQQSLDQGLQFLIQYYNGEERAKGNILERFSAQQFPDLHSELNLSSLELGDSALYFCASSVEGGTENEKLFFGSGTQLSVL.

The chain uses TRBV5-6 and TRBJ2-1, with TRBD1 as a possible D gene (5 bases). Trimming pared 2 bases from V and 3 bases from J, leaving 9 bases between. The CDR3 runs to 14 residues. The germline CDR1 and CDR2 sequences are SGHDT and YYEEEE. The CDR3 bases are TGTGCCAGCAGCTTAGGCGACAGCTACAATGAGCAGTTCTTC. This sequence encodes CASSLGDSYNEQFF.

The chain has TRBV14 and TRBJ2-7, with D maybe TRBD1 (6 bases). The V gene's germline CDR1 is SGHDN and CDR2 FVKESK. The length of the CDR3 is 13 residues. V lost 5 bases to trimming and J lost 6 bases, with 14 bases between them. This CDR3 reads CASSSWGLFEQYF. CDR3 nucleotides: TGTGCCAGCAGCTCGTGGGGGCTGTTCGAGCAGTACTTC. Together with reference TRBV14 and TRBJ2-7, the CDR3 gives the full variable domain: EAGVTQFPSHSVIEKGQTVTLRCDPISGHDNLYWYRRVMGKEIKFLLHFVKESKQDESGMPNNRFLAERTGGTYSTLKVQPAELEDSGVYFCASSSWGLFEQYFGPGTRLTVT.

The rearrangement joins TRBV7-9 to TRBJ1-2; no clear D. The germline V and J ends were trimmed by 7 bases and 4 bases, with 16 bases remaining between them. The length of the CDR3 is 14 residues. Germline V gene data show CDR1 as SEHNR and CDR2 as FQNEAQ (reference sequence). CDR3 residues: CASTYTGGSYGYTF. In DNA form, the CDR3 reads TGTGCCAGCACCTATACGGGAGGTTCCTATGGCTACACCTTC.

This clone was detected only a few times. V usage is TRBV30 and J usage is TRBJ2-7; maybe TRBD2 (6 bases). CDR1 and CDR2 from the germline V gene are GTSNPN and SVGIG (reference sequence). The germline V and J ends were trimmed by 7 bases and 3 bases, with 10 bases remaining between them. This CDR3 is built from 11 residues. CDR3 in DNA: TGTGCCTCCTCCGGGAGCTACGAGCAGTACTTC. It yields the protein CASSGSYEQYF.